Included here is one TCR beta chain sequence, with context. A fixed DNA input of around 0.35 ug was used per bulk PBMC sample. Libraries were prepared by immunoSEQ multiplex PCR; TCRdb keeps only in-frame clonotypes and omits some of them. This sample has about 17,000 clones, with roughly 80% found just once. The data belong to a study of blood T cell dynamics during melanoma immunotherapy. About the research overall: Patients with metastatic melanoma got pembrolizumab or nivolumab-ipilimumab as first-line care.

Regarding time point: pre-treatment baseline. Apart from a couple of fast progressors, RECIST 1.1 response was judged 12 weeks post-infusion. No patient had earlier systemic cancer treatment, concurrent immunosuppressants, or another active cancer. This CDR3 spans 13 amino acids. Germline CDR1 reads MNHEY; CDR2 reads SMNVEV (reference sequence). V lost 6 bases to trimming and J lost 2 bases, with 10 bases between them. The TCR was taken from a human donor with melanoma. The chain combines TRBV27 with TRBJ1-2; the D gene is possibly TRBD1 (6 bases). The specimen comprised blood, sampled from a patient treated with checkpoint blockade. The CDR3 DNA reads TGTGCCAGCAGGAGGACAGAAAACTATGGCTACACCTTC. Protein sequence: CASRRTENYGYTF.